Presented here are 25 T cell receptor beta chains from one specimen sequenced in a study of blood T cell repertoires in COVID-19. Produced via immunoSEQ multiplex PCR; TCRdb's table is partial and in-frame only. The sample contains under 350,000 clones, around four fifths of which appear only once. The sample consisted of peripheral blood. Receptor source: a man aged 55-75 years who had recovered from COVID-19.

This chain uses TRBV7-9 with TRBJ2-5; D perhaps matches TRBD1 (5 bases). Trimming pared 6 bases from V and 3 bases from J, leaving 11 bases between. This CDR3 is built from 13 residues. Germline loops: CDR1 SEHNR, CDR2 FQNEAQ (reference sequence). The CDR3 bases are TGTGCCAGCAGTTTAACAGGAAAAGAGACCCAGTACTTC. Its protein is CASSLTGKETQYF.

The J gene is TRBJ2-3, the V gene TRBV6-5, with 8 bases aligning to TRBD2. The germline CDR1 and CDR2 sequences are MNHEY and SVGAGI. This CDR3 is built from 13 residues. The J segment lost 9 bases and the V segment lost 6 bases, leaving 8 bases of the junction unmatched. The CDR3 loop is CASRNGGGGTQYF. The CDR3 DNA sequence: TGTGCCAGCAGGAACGGGGGGGGTGGCACGCAGTATTTT.

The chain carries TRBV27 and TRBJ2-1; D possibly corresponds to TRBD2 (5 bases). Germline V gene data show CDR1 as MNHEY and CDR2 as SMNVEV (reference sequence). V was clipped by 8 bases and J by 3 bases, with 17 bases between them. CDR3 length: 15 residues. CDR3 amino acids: CASYPGVSLYNEQFF. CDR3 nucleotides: TGTGCCAGCTATCCCGGGGTTTCCCTCTACAATGAGCAGTTCTTC.

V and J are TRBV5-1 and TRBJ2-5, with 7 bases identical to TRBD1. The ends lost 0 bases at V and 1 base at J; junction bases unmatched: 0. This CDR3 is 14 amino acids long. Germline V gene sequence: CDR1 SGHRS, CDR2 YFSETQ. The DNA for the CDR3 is TGCGCCAGCAGCTTGGGGGACAGCCAAGAGACCCAGTACTTC. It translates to CASSLGDSQETQYF.

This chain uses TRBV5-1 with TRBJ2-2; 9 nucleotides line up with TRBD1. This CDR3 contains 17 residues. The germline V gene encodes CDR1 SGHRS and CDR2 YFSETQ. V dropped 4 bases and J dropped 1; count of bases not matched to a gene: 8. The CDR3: CASSPRTGQGNTGELFF. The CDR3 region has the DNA TGCGCCAGCAGCCCACGCACGGGACAGGGGAACACCGGGGAGCTGTTTTTT.

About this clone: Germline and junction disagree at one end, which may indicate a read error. This CDR3 reads CAWIKRGGYTIYF. DNA for the CDR3: TGTGCCTGGATCAAAAGGGGTGGATACACCATATATTTT. This sequence joins TRBV30 and TRBJ1-3, with a possible D match to TRBD1 (5 bases). Germline V gene sequence: CDR1 GTSNPN, CDR2 SVGIG (reference sequence). This CDR3 region has 13 residues.

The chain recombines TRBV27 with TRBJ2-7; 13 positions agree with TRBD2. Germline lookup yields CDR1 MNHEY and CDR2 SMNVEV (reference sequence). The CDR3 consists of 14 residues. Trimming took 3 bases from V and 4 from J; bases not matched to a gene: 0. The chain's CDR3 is CASSLTSGRYEQYF. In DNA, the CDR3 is TGTGCCAGCAGTTTGACTAGCGGGAGGTACGAGCAGTACTTC.

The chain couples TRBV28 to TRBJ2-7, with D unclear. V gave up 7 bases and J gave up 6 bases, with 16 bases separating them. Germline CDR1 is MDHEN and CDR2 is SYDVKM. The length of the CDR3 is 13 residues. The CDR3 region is CASMGSTISEQYF. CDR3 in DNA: TGTGCCAGCATGGGCAGCACCATCTCCGAGCAGTACTTC. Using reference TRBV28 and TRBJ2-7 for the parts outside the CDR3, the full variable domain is DVKVTQSSRYLVKRTGEKVFLECVQDMDHENMFWYRQDPGLGLRLIYFSYDVKMKEKGDIPEGYSVSREKKERFSLILESASTNQTSMYLCASMGSTISEQYFGPGTRLTVT.

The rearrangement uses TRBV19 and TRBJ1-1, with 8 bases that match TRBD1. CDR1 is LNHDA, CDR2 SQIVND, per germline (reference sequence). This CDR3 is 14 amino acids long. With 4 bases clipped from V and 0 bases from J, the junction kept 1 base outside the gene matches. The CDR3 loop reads CASSRTGMNTEAFF. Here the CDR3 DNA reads TGTGCCAGTAGTAGGACAGGGATGAACACTGAAGCTTTCTTT.

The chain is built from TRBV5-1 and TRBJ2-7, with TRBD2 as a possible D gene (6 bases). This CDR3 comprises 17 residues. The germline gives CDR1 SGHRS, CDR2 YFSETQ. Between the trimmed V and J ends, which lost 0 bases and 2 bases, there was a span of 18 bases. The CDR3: CASSLARVSQRAYEQYF. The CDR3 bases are TGCGCCAGCAGCTTGGCCAGGGTTAGTCAGCGGGCCTACGAGCAGTACTTC. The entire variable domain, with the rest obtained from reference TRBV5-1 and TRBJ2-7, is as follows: KAGVTQTPRYLIKTRGQQVTLSCSPISGHRSVSWYQQTPGQGLQFLFEYFSETQRNKGNFPGRFSGRQFSNSRSEMNVSTLELGDSALYLCASSLARVSQRAYEQYFGPGTRLTVT.

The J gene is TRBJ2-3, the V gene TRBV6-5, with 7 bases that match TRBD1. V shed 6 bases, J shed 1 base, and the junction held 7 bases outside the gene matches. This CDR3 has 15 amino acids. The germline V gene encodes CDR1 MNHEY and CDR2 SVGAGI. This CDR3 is CASSLQGKGTDTQYF. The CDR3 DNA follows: TGTGCCAGCAGCCTACAGGGGAAGGGCACAGATACGCAGTATTTT.

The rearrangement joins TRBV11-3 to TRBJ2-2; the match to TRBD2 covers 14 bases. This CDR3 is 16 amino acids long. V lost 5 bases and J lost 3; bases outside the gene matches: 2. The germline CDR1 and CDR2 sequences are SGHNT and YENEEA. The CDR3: CASSRGLAGDTGELFF. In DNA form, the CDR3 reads TGTGCCAGCAGCCGGGGACTAGCGGGAGACACCGGGGAGCTGTTTTTT. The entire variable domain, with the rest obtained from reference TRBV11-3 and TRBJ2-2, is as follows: EAGVVQSPRYKIIEKKQPVAFWCNPISGHNTLYWYLQNLGQGPELLIRYENEEAVDDSQLPKDRFSAERLKGVDSTLKIQPAELGDSAVYLCASSRGLAGDTGELFFGEGSRLTVL.

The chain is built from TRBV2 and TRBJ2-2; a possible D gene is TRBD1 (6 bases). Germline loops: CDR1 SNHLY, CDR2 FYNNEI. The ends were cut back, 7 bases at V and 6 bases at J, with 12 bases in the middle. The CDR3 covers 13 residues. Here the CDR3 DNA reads TGTGCCAGCAAACAGGGTTTGGCCGGGGAGCTGTTTTTT. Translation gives CASKQGLAGELFF.

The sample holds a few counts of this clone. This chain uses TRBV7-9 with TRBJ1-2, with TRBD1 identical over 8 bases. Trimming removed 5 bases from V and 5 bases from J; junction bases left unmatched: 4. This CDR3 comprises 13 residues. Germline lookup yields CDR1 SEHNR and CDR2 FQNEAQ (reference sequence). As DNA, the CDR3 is TGTGCCAGCAGCCAGGACAGGGCTTATGGCTACACCTTC. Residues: CASSQDRAYGYTF. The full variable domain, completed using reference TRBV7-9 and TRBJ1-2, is DTGVSQNPRHKITKRGQNVTFRCDPISEHNRLYWYRQTLGQGPEFLTYFQNEAQLEKSRLLSDRFSAERPKGSFSTLEIQRTEQGDSAMYLCASSQDRAYGYTFGSGTRLTVV.

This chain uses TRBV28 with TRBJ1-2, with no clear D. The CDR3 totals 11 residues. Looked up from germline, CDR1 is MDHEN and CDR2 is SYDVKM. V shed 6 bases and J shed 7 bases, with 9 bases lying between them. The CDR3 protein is CASRQLSGYTF. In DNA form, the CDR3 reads TGTGCCAGCAGGCAGTTGTCTGGCTACACCTTC.

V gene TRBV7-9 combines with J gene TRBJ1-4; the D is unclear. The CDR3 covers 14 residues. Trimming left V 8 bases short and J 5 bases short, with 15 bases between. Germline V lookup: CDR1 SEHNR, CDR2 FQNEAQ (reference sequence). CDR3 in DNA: TGTGCCAGCTCCCTTCGGGGAGGGAATGAAAAACTGTTTTTT. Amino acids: CASSLRGGNEKLFF.

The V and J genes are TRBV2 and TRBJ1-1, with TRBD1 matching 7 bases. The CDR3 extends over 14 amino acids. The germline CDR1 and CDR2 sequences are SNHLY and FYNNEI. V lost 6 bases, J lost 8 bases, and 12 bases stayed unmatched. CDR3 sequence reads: CASRVDRAPGEAFF. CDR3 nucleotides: TGTGCCAGCAGGGTAGACAGGGCTCCGGGCGAAGCTTTCTTT.

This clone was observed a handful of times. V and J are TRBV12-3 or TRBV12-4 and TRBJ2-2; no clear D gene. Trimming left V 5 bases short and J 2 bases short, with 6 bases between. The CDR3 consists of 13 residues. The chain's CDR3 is CASSRLNTGELFF. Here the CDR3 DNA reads TGTGCCAGCAGTAGACTCAACACCGGGGAGCTGTTTTTT.

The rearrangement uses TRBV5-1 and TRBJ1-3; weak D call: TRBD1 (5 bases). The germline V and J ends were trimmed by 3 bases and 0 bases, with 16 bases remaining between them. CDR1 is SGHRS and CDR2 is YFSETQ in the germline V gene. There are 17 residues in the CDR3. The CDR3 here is CASSSNLQTGSGNTIYF. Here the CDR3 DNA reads TGCGCCAGCAGCTCCAACCTTCAAACAGGCTCTGGAAACACCATATATTTT.

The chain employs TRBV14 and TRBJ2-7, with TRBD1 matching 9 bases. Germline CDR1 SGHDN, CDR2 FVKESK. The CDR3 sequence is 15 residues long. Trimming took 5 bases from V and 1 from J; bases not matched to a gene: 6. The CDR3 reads CASSSDRGFSYEQYF. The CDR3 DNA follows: TGTGCCAGCAGCTCTGACAGGGGGTTTTCCTACGAGCAGTACTTC.

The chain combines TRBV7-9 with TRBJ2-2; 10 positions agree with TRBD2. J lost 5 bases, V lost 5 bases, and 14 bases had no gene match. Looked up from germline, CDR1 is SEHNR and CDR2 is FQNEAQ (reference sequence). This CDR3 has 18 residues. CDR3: CASSPPRSSGRRTGELFF. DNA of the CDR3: TGTGCCAGCAGCCCACCTAGGAGTAGCGGGAGGCGTACCGGGGAGCTGTTTTTT.

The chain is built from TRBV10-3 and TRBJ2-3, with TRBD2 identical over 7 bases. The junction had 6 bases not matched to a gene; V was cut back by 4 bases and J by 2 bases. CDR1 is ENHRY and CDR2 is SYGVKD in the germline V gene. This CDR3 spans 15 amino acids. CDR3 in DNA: TGTGCCATCAGTGCTAGCGGCCACTCCACAGATACGCAGTATTTT. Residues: CAISASGHSTDTQYF.

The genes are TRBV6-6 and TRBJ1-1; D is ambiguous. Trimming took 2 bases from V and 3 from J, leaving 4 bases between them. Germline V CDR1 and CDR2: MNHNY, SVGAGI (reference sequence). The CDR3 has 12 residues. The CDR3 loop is CASSYRDTEAFF. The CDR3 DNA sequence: TGTGCCAGCAGTTACCGAGACACTGAAGCTTTCTTT.

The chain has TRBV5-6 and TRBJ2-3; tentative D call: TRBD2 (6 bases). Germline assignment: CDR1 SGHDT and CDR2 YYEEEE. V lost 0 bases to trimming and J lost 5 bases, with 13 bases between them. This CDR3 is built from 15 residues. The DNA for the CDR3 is TGTGCCAGCAGCTTGGAGTTAGCGGCGGGAGATACGCAGTATTTT. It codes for CASSLELAAGDTQYF. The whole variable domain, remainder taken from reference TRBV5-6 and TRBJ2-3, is DAGVTQSPTHLIKTRGQQVTLRCSPKSGHDTVSWYQQALGQGPQFIFQYYEEEERQRGNFPDRFSGHQFPNYSSELNVNALLLGDSALYLCASSLELAAGDTQYFGPGTRLTVL.

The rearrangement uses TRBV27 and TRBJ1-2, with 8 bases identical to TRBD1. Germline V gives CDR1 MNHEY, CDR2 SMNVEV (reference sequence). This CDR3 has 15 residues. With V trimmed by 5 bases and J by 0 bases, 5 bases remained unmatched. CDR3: CASSGGTGPNYGYTF. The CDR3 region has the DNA TGTGCCAGCAGTGGGGGGACAGGACCTAACTATGGCTACACCTTC.